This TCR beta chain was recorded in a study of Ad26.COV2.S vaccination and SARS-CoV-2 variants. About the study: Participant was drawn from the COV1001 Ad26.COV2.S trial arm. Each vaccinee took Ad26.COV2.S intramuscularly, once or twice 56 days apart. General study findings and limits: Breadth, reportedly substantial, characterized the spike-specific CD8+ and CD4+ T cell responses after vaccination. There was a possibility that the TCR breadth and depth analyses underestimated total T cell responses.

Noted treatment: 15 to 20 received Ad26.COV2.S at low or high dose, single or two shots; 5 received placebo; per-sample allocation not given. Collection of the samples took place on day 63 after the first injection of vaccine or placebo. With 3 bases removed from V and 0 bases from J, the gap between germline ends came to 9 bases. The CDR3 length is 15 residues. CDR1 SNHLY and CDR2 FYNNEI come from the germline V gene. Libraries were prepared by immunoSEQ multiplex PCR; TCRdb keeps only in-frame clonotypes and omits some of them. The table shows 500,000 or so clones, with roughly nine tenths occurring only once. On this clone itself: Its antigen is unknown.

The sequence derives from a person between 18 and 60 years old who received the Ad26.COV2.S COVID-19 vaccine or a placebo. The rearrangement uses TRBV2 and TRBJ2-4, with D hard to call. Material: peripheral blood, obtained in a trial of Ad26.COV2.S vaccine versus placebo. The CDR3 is CASSEGPLAKNIQYF. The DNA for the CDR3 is TGTGCCAGCAGTGAGGGCCCACTAGCCAAAAACATTCAGTACTTC.